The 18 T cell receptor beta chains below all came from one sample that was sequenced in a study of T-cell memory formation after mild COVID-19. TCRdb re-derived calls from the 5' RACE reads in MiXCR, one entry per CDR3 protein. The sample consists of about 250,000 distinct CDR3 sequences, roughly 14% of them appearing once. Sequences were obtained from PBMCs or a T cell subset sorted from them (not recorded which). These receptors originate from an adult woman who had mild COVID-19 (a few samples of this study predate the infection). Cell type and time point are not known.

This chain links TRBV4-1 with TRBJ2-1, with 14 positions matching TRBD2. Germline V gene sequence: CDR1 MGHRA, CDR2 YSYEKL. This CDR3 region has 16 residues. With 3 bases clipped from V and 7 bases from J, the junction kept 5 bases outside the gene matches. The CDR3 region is CASSHRLAGGQNEQFF. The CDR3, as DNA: TGCGCCAGCAGCCACCGACTAGCGGGGGGGCAAAATGAGCAGTTCTTC.

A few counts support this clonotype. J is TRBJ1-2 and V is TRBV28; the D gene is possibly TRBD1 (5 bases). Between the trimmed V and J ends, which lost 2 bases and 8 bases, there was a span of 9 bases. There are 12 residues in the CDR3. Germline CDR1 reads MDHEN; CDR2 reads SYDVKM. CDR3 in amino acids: CASSLGGFGYTF. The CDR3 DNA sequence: TGTGCCAGCAGTTTAGGGGGGTTCGGCTACACCTTC.

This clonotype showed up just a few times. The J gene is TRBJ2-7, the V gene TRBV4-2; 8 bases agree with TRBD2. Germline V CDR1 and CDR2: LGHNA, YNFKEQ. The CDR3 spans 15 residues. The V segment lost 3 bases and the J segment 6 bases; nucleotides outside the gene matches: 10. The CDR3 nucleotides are TGTGCCAGCAGCCAGGATCCGGGACTAGTACGCGAGCAGTACTTC. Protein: CASSQDPGLVREQYF.

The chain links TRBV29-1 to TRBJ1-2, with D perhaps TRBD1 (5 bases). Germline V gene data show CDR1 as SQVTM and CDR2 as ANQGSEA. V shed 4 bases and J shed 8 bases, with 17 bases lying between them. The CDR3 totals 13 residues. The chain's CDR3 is CSVGEAGFNGYTF. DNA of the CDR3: TGCAGCGTTGGGGAGGCAGGGTTTAACGGCTACACCTTC.

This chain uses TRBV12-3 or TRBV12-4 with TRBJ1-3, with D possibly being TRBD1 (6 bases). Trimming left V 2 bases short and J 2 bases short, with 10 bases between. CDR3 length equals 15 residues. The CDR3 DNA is TGTGCCAGCAGTTTATCCGGGGGCGCTGGAAACACCATATATTTT. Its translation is CASSLSGGAGNTIYF.

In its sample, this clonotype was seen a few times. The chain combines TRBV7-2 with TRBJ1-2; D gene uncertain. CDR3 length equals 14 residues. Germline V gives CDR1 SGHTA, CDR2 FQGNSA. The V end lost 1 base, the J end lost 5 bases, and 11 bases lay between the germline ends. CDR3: CASSLGYQTYGYTF. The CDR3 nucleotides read TGTGCCAGCAGCTTAGGCTACCAGACTTATGGCTACACCTTC.

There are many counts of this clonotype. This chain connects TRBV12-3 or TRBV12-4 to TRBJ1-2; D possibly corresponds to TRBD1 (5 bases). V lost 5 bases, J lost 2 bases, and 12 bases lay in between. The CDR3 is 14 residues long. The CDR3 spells CASSLTGGNYGYTF. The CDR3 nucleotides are TGTGCCAGCAGTCTAACGGGGGGAAACTATGGCTACACCTTC.

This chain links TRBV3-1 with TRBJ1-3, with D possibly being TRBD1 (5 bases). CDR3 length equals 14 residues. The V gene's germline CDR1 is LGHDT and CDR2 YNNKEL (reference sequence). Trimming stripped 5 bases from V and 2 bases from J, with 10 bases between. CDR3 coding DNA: TGTGCCAGCAGCTATGGGACGGCTGGAAACACCATATATTTT. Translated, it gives CASSYGTAGNTIYF.

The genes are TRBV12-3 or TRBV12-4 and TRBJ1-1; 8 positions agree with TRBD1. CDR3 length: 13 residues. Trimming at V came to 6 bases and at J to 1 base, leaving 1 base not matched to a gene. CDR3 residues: CASRQGANTEAFF. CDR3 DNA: TGTGCCAGCAGGCAGGGGGCGAACACTGAAGCTTTCTTT.

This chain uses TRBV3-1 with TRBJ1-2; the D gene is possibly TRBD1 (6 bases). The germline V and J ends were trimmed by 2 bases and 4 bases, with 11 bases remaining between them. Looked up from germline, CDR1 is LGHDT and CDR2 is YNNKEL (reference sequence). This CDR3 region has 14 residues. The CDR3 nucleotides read TGTGCCAGCAGCCAACGAGGGGGGCTCTATGGCTACACCTTC. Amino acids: CASSQRGGLYGYTF.

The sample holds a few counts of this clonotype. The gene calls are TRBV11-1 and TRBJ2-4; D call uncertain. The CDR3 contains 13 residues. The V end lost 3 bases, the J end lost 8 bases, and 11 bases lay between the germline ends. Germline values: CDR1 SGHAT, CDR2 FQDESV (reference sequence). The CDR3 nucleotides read TGTGCCAGCAGCTTTACCCCTACGGACATTCAGTACTTC. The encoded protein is CASSFTPTDIQYF.

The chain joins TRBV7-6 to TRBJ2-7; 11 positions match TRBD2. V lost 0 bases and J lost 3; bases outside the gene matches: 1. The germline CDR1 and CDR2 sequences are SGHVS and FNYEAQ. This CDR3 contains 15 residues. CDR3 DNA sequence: TGTGCCAGCAGCTTAGCTAGCGGGGGGGTCTACGAGCAGTACTTC. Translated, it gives CASSLASGGVYEQYF.

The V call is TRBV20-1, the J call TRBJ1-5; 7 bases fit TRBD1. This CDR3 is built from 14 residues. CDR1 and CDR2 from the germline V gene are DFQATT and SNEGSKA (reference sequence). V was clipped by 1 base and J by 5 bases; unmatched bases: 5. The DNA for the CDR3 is TGCAGTGCTAGAGCGGGACAGAGCGATCAGCCCCAGCATTTT. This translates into CSARAGQSDQPQHF.

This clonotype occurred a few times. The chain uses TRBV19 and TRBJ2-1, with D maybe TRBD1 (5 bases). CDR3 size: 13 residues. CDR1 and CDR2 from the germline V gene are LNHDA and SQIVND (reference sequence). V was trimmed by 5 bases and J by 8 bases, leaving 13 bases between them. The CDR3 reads CASSVPGFDEQFF. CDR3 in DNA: TGTGCCAGTAGTGTCCCAGGGTTCGATGAGCAGTTCTTC.

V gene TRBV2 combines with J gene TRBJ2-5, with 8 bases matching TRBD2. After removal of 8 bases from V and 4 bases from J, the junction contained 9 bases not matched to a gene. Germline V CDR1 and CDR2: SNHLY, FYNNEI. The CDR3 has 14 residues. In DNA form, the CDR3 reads TGTGCCAGCGATAGCGGGGTGACAATAGAGACCCAGTACTTC. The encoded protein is CASDSGVTIETQYF.

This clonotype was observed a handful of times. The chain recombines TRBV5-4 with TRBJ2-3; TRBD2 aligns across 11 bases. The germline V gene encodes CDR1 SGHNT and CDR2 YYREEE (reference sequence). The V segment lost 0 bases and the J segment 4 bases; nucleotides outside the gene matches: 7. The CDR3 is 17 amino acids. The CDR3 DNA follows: TGTGCCAGCAGCTTGGGGGGAACTAGCGGGAGTTCAGATACGCAGTATTTT. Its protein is CASSLGGTSGSSDTQYF. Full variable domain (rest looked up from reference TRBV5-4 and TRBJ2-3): ETGVTQSPTHLIKTRGQQVTLRCSSQSGHNTVSWYQQALGQGPQFIFQYYREEENGRGNFPPRFSGLQFPNYSSELNVNALELDDSALYLCASSLGGTSGSSDTQYFGPGTRLTVL.

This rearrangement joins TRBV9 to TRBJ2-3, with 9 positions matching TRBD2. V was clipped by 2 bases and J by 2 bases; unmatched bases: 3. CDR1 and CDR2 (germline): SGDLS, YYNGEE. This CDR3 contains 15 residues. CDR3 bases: TGTGCCAGCAGCGTTAGCGGGGGTTACACAGATACGCAGTATTTT. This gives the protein CASSVSGGYTDTQYF.

The CDR3 coding sequence is TGCGCCAGCAGCCAAGGGATCGGGCGGGGGACTGAAGCTTTCTTT. Protein: CASSQGIGRGTEAFF. This sequence joins TRBV4-3 and TRBJ1-1; maybe TRBD1 (5 bases). This CDR3 spans 15 amino acids. Trimming removed 1 base from V and 5 bases from J, with 14 bases in between. The germline V gene has CDR1 LGHNA and CDR2 YSLEER.